The 22 T cell receptor beta chains listed next were all sequenced from one sample in a study of cytotoxic CD8 clonotypes in ibrutinib-treated CLL. Sequencing was performed with immunoSEQ multiplex PCR; in TCRdb, only in-frame clones are kept and a portion is missing. The sample carries about 140,000 clones, approximately 89% recorded once. Sequenced here: PBMCs, sampled after 12 months of ibrutinib treatment. Source of these receptors: a human donor with chronic lymphocytic leukemia.

The chain employs TRBV21-1 and TRBJ1-2; TRBD1 was called by the table and not checked on the DNA. TRBV21-1 is marked as a pseudogene. The CDR3 is 17 residues long. The CDR3 DNA follows: TGTGCCAGCAGCATTTCATCAGGACAATCGGAGTCTGGTGGCTACACCTTC. As protein: CASSISSGQSESGGYTF.

The V gene is TRBV19, the J gene TRBJ1-2; a possible D gene is TRBD1 (6 bases). The V end lost 3 bases, the J end lost 2 bases, and 7 bases lay between the germline ends. Germline V CDR1 and CDR2: LNHDA, SQIVND (reference sequence). The CDR3 loop spans 13 amino acids. CDR3 bases: TGTGCCAGTAGTATTGACAGGAACTATGGCTACACCTTC. Residues: CASSIDRNYGYTF.

The chain couples TRBV29-1 to TRBJ2-7, with 9 bases matching TRBD2. The germline V gene encodes CDR1 SQVTM and CDR2 ANQGSEA. CDR3 length: 16 residues. Losses at the gene ends were 2 bases for V and 1 base for J; bases not matched to a gene: 9. CDR3 amino acids: CSVETREGPSSYEQYF. CDR3 in DNA: TGCAGCGTTGAAACGCGGGAGGGCCCTAGTTCCTACGAGCAGTACTTC.

The V and J genes are TRBV13 and TRBJ2-3; D gene ambiguous. Trimming removed 5 bases from V and 0 bases from J, with 15 bases in between. CDR1 PRHDT and CDR2 FYEKMQ come from the germline V gene (reference sequence). CDR3 size: 16 residues. The chain's CDR3 is CASSRRLGSSTDTQYF. CDR3 bases: TGTGCCAGCAGCCGACGACTTGGATCTAGCACAGATACGCAGTATTTT.

The CDR3 sequence is CASSFQAMNTEAFF. The CDR3 bases are TGTGCCAGCAGTTTTCAGGCGATGAACACTGAAGCTTTCTTT. The chain recombines TRBV27 with TRBJ1-1; D gene ambiguous. V lost 3 bases and J lost 0, with 8 bases in between. CDR1 and CDR2 (germline): MNHEY, SMNVEV (reference sequence). The CDR3 runs 14 residues.

The V call is TRBV28, the J call TRBJ2-2; D uncertain. The V end lost 5 bases, the J end lost 7 bases, and 8 bases lay between the germline ends. The CDR3 has 12 amino acids. Germline-derived CDR1 and CDR2 are MDHEN and SYDVKM. The chain's CDR3 is CASSALLGELFF. CDR3 sequence (DNA): TGTGCCAGCAGTGCCCTTCTCGGGGAGCTGTTTTTT.

The rearrangement joins TRBV18 to TRBJ1-2; D is ambiguous. The V end was cut by 0 bases, the J end by 8 bases, with 10 bases between. The CDR3 is 13 residues long. CDR1 and CDR2 from the germline V gene are KGHSH and LQKENI. The CDR3 DNA reads as TGTGCCAGCTCACCACCGAATGACATGGGCTACACCTTC. Amino acids: CASSPPNDMGYTF.

The chain has TRBV9 and TRBJ2-3; 7 bases map to TRBD2. The length of the CDR3 is 16 residues. V lost 4 bases to trimming and J lost 0 bases; unmatched junction nucleotides: 8. CDR1 is SGDLS, CDR2 YYNGEE, per germline. For the CDR3, the DNA is TGTGCCAGCAGCAGAGCTAGCGGAACTAGCACAGATACGCAGTATTTT. It encodes CASSRASGTSTDTQYF.

The chain has TRBV7-3 and TRBJ2-1; weak D call: TRBD2 (6 bases). The germline CDR1 and CDR2 sequences are SGHTA and FQGTGA. V shed 0 bases and J shed 4 bases, with 10 bases lying between them. The CDR3 is 15 amino acids. The CDR3 DNA is TGTGCCAGCAGCTTAACGGCGACTAGTTACAATGAGCAGTTCTTC. Translation gives CASSLTATSYNEQFF. The whole variable domain, remainder taken from reference TRBV7-3 and TRBJ2-1, is GAGVSQTPSNKVTEKGKYVELRCDPISGHTALYWYRQSLGQGPEFLIYFQGTGAADDSGLPNDRFFAVRPEGSVSTLKIQRTERGDSAVYLCASSLTATSYNEQFFGPGTRLTVL.

V and J are TRBV28 and TRBJ2-2; tentatively, D is TRBD1 (5 bases). The germline V gene has CDR1 MDHEN and CDR2 SYDVKM. V dropped 5 bases and J dropped 1 base, with 11 bases sitting between them. This CDR3 region has 15 residues. CDR3 region: CASSIQAMNTGELFF. In DNA form, the CDR3 reads TGTGCCAGCAGTATACAGGCGATGAACACCGGGGAGCTGTTTTTT.

The rearrangement links TRBV11-2 to TRBJ2-7, with a tentative D call TRBD1 (5 bases). The V end lost 3 bases, the J end lost 6 bases, and 18 bases lay between the germline ends. CDR3 size: 15 residues. Germline CDR1 reads SGHAT; CDR2 reads FQNNGV. As DNA, the CDR3 is TGTGCCAGCAGCTTTTGGGGTCCAGGGTTTCGCGAGCAGTACTTC. Its protein product is CASSFWGPGFREQYF.

The J gene is TRBJ2-5, the V gene TRBV11-3, with D perhaps matching TRBD2 (6 bases). V was pared by 1 base and J by 2 bases, with 14 bases between. This CDR3 is 16 amino acids long. Germline V gives CDR1 SGHNT, CDR2 YENEEA. The DNA of the CDR3 is TGTGCCAGCAGCTTAGGTTCAGGGAGGATTCAAGAGACCCAGTACTTC. Translated: CASSLGSGRIQETQYF.

The chain's CDR3 is CAVPTGYYGYTF. Here the CDR3 DNA reads TGTGCCGTCCCGACAGGCTACTATGGCTACACCTTC. This chain uses TRBV19 with TRBJ1-2; D possibly corresponds to TRBD1 (6 bases). Germline CDR1 and CDR2: LNHDA and SQIVND (reference sequence). The length of the CDR3 is 12 residues. The V and J ends lost 11 bases and 3 bases respectively, with 13 bases between them.

The rearrangement links TRBV5-1 to TRBJ2-5; 9 bases line up with TRBD1. Germline values: CDR1 SGHRS, CDR2 YFSETQ. The CDR3 length is 14 residues. V lost 4 bases, J lost 5 bases, and 6 bases stayed unmatched. The CDR3 spells CASSDRGARETQYF. CDR3 bases: TGCGCCAGCAGCGACAGGGGGGCTAGGGAGACCCAGTACTTC. Drawing the rest from reference TRBV5-1 and TRBJ2-5, the complete variable domain is KAGVTQTPRYLIKTRGQQVTLSCSPISGHRSVSWYQQTPGQGLQFLFEYFSETQRNKGNFPGRFSGRQFSNSRSEMNVSTLELGDSALYLCASSDRGARETQYFGPGTRLLVL.

This chain joins TRBV7-3 and TRBJ2-5, with D perhaps TRBD2 (6 bases). CDR1 and CDR2 (germline): SGHTA, FQGTGA. This CDR3 contains 14 residues. V lost 1 base and J 2 bases, leaving 8 bases between the germline ends. CDR3 sequence (DNA): TGTGCCAGCAGCTTAAGGGCGGGGCAAGAGACCCAGTACTTC. It codes for CASSLRAGQETQYF.

The chain uses TRBV4-1 and TRBJ2-3, with D possibly TRBD1 on 7 matching bases. Germline CDR1 reads MGHRA; CDR2 reads YSYEKL. The germline V and J ends were trimmed by 4 bases and 3 bases, with 20 bases remaining between them. The CDR3 is 17 amino acids. The CDR3 DNA reads as TGCGCCAGCAGCCCAACCGCGAAGACAGGGAGGACAGATACGCAGTATTTT. Translating gives CASSPTAKTGRTDTQYF.

The chain employs TRBV7-6 and TRBJ1-1, with D maybe TRBD1 (5 bases). This CDR3 has 13 residues. The germline V gene encodes CDR1 SGHVS and CDR2 FNYEAQ. V was cut by 5 bases and J by 5 bases, with 12 bases left in between. The CDR3 reads CASSKEGWTEAFF. DNA of the CDR3: TGTGCCAGCAGCAAAGAGGGGTGGACTGAAGCTTTCTTT.

The gene calls are TRBV6-5 and TRBJ2-7; either TRBD1 or TRBD2 may fit D (5 bases each). Germline V gene lookup returns CDR1 MNHEY and CDR2 SVGAGI. Trimming cost V 0 bases and J 1 base, with 7 bases left between them. The CDR3 runs to 14 residues. The CDR3, as DNA: TGTGCCAGCAGTTACTCGGGGGAGTCCTACGAGCAGTACTTC. Amino acids: CASSYSGESYEQYF.

Points on this clone: In this CDR3 the conserved last residue, phenylalanine or tryptophan, is missing, so a read error is likely. The DNA is left out, because the CDR3 cannot be placed on it with certainty; the CDR3 is given as TCRdb lists it. CDR3 sequence: CASSLGEDLAP. The chain employs TRBV5-8 and TRBJ1-5. The CDR3 extends over 11 residues, inclusive of both ends. The germline gives CDR1 SGHTS, CDR2 YDEGEE.

This clone was seen only a few times. The chain combines TRBV20-1 with TRBJ2-7, with D unresolved. The CDR3 has 11 residues. The V gene's germline CDR1 is DFQATT and CDR2 SNEGSKA (reference sequence). V dropped 3 bases and J dropped 6 bases, with 9 bases sitting between them. The CDR3 DNA reads TGCAGTGCTAGCCCCCCAATCGAGCAGTACTTC. Translating gives CSASPPIEQYF.

The rearrangement uses TRBV18 and TRBJ2-5, with D maybe TRBD2 (6 bases). Germline V gives CDR1 KGHSH, CDR2 LQKENI. This CDR3 has 15 amino acids. Trimming removed 4 bases at V and 4 bases at J, with 16 bases between. CDR3 protein: CASSRGRDSTETQYF. The CDR3 bases are TGTGCCAGCTCACGAGGCCGGGACTCAACAGAGACCCAGTACTTC.

The gene calls are TRBV11-1 and TRBJ2-3; unclear D gene. Trimming stripped 0 bases from V and 9 bases from J, with 10 bases between. This CDR3 has 13 residues. Germline CDR1 reads SGHAT; CDR2 reads FQDESV (reference sequence). CDR3 loop: CASSLALRDTQYF. The CDR3 DNA reads TGTGCCAGCAGCTTAGCTCTCCGAGACACGCAGTATTTT.